This T cell receptor (beta chain) came from a study of T-cell memory formation after mild COVID-19. Across the whole study: In these data, TCR clusters were largely donor specific.

Study outcomes and limitations: Day 37-peaking second-wave clones had unconfirmed SARS-CoV-2 specificity. Clones that contracted from day 15 to 85 were balanced CD4/CD8, while later expanders leaned CD4+.

This clonotype was counted between two and nine times. What it binds is not known. TCRdb re-called the 5' RACE reads through MiXCR, storing one row per CDR3 protein. This sample has just under 350,000 distinct CDR3 sequences, with 10% to 15% found just once. The material sequenced was PBMCs or a T cell subset sorted from them (not recorded which). This sequence originates from a man aged 18 to 30 who had mild COVID-19 (a few samples of this study predate the infection). Cell type and time point are not known.

CDR3 sequence reads: CSGSASDTQYF. CDR3 DNA: TGCAGTGGCAGCGCCTCAGATACGCAGTATTTT. This chain joins TRBV20-1 and TRBJ2-3; D not certain. CDR3 size: 11 residues. With 7 bases removed from V and 4 bases from J, the gap between germline ends came to 9 bases. Germline V lookup: CDR1 DFQATT, CDR2 SNEGSKA (reference sequence).